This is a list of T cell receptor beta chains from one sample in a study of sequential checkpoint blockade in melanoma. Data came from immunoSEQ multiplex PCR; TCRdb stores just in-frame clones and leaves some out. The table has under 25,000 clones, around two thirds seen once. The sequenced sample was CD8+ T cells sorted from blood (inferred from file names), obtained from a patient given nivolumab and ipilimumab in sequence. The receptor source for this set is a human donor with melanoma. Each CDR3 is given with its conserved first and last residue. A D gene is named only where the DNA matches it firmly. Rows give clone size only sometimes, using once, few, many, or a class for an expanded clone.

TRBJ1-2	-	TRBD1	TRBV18	CASTVSGGMHYGYTF	TGTGCCAGCACAGTCTCAGGGGGCATGCACTATGGCTACACCTTC
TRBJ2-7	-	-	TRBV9	CASSVGWGPNYEQYF	TGTGCCAGCAGCGTAGGTTGGGGGCCCAACTACGAGCAGTACTTC
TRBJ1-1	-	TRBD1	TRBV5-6	CASSLGTGGAEAFF	TGTGCCAGCAGCTTGGGGACAGGGGGTGCTGAAGCTTTCTTT
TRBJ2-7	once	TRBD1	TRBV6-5	CASSYSGTGLSYEQYF	TGTGCCAGCAGTTACTCCGGGACAGGCCTCTCCTACGAGCAGTACTTC
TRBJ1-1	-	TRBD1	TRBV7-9	CASSHRDRASTEAFF	TGTGCCAGCAGCCACCGGGACAGGGCCAGCACTGAAGCTTTCTTT
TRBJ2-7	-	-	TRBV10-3	CAISPRGGESSYEQYF	TGTGCCATTTCCCCTCGAGGCGGAGAGAGCTCCTACGAGCAGTACTTC
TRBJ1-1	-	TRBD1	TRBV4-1	CASSHPTGGVGTEAFF	TGCGCCAGCAGTCACCCGACAGGGGGTGTGGGCACTGAAGCTTTCTTT
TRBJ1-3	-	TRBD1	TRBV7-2	CASSSYPGQRGNTIYF	TGTGCCAGCAGCTCATATCCGGGACAGAGGGGAAACACCATATATTTT
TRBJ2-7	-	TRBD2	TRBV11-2	CASSSSGNRYEQYF	TGTGCCAGCAGCTCTAGCGGGAACCGCTACGAGCAGTACTTC
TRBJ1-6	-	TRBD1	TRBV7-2	CASSPGGTGRNSPLHF	TGTGCCAGCAGCCCAGGAGGGACAGGGCGAAATTCACCCCTCCACTTT
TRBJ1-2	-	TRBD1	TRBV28	CASSLFFSGGGYTF	TGTGCCAGCAGTTTATTCTTCTCAGGGGGTGGCTACACCTTC
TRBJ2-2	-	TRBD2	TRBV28	CASSPWTSGTGELFF	TGTGCCAGCAGTCCTTGGACTAGCGGCACCGGGGAGCTGTTTTTT
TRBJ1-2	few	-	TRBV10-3	CAISESGGATYGYTF	TGTGCCATCAGTGAGTCGGGAGGGGCGACCTATGGCTACACCTTC
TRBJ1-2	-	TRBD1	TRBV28	CASSPRTGGDGYTF	TGTGCCAGCAGTCCAAGAACAGGGGGCGATGGCTACACCTTC
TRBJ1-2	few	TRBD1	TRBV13	CASSTRTGIAVGYTF	TGTGCCAGCAGTACGCGGACAGGGATCGCGGTGGGCTACACCTTC
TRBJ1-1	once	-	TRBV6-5	CASSPGDNTEAFF	TGTGCCAGCAGTCCGGGAGACAACACTGAAGCTTTCTTT
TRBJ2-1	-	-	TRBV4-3	CASSRGQRDNEQFF	TGCGCCAGCAGCCGAGGACAGCGCGACAATGAGCAGTTCTTC
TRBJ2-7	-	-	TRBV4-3	CASSRDKGYEQYF	TGCGCCAGCAGCAGGGACAAGGGCTACGAGCAGTACTTC
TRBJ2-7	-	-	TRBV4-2	CASSRGDSELCEQYF	TGTGCCAGCAGCCGGGGGGACAGCGAGCTTTGCGAGCAGTACTTC
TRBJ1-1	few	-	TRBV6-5	CASSYPGGETEAFF	TGTGCCAGCAGTTACCCGGGGGGGGAAACTGAAGCTTTCTTT
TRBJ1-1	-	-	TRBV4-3	CASSQGLANTEAFF	TGCGCCAGCAGCCAAGGACTGGCGAACACTGAAGCTTTCTTT
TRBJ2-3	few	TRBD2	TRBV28	CASSYLAGGLGATDTQYF	TGTGCCAGCAGTTACTTAGCGGGGGGCCTGGGGGCCACAGATACGCAGTATTTT
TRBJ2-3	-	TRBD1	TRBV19	CASSIPTGADTQYF	TGTGCCAGTAGTATACCTACAGGGGCAGATACGCAGTATTTT
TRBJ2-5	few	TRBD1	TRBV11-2	CASSLTGGRYKETQYF	TGTGCCAGCAGCCTAACAGGGGGCCGTTACAAAGAGACCCAGTACTTC
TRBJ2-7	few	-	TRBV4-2	CASSQERQGSYEQYF	TGTGCCAGCAGCCAAGAGAGGCAGGGTTCCTACGAGCAGTACTTC
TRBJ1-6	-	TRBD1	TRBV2	CASREQGMNNSPLHF	TGTGCCAGCCGAGAACAGGGGATGAATAATTCACCCCTCCACTTT
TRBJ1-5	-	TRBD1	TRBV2	CASSSARTGDQPQHF	TGTGCCAGCAGTAGTGCCAGGACAGGGGATCAGCCCCAGCATTTT
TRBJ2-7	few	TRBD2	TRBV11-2	CASSSKGLAGETYEQYF	TGTGCCAGCAGCTCGAAGGGACTAGCGGGAGAGACCTACGAGCAGTACTTC
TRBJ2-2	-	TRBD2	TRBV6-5	CASSYSGGVYTGELFF	TGTGCCAGCAGTTACTCGGGGGGGGTTTACACCGGGGAGCTGTTTTTT
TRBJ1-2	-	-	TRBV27	CASSPWKTRDGYTF	TGTGCCAGCAGCCCCTGGAAGACAAGAGATGGCTACACCTTC
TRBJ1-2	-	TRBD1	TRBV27	CASSSTGGGWYGYTF	TGTGCCAGCAGTTCGACAGGGGGCGGGTGGTATGGCTACACCTTC
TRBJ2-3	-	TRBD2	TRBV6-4	CASSPSPGLGGDTQYF	TGTGCCAGCAGCCCCTCCCCGGGACTAGGAGGGGATACGCAGTATTTT
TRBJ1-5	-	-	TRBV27	CASSLNHKTGQPQHF	TGTGCCAGCAGTTTAAATCACAAGACAGGCCAGCCCCAGCATTTT
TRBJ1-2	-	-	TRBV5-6	CASSLAGSDGYTF	TGTGCCAGCAGCTTGGCGGGGAGCGATGGCTACACCTTC
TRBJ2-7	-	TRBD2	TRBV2	CASSHGGAGYEQYF	TGTGCCAGCAGCCACGGGGGGGCCGGCTACGAGCAGTACTTC